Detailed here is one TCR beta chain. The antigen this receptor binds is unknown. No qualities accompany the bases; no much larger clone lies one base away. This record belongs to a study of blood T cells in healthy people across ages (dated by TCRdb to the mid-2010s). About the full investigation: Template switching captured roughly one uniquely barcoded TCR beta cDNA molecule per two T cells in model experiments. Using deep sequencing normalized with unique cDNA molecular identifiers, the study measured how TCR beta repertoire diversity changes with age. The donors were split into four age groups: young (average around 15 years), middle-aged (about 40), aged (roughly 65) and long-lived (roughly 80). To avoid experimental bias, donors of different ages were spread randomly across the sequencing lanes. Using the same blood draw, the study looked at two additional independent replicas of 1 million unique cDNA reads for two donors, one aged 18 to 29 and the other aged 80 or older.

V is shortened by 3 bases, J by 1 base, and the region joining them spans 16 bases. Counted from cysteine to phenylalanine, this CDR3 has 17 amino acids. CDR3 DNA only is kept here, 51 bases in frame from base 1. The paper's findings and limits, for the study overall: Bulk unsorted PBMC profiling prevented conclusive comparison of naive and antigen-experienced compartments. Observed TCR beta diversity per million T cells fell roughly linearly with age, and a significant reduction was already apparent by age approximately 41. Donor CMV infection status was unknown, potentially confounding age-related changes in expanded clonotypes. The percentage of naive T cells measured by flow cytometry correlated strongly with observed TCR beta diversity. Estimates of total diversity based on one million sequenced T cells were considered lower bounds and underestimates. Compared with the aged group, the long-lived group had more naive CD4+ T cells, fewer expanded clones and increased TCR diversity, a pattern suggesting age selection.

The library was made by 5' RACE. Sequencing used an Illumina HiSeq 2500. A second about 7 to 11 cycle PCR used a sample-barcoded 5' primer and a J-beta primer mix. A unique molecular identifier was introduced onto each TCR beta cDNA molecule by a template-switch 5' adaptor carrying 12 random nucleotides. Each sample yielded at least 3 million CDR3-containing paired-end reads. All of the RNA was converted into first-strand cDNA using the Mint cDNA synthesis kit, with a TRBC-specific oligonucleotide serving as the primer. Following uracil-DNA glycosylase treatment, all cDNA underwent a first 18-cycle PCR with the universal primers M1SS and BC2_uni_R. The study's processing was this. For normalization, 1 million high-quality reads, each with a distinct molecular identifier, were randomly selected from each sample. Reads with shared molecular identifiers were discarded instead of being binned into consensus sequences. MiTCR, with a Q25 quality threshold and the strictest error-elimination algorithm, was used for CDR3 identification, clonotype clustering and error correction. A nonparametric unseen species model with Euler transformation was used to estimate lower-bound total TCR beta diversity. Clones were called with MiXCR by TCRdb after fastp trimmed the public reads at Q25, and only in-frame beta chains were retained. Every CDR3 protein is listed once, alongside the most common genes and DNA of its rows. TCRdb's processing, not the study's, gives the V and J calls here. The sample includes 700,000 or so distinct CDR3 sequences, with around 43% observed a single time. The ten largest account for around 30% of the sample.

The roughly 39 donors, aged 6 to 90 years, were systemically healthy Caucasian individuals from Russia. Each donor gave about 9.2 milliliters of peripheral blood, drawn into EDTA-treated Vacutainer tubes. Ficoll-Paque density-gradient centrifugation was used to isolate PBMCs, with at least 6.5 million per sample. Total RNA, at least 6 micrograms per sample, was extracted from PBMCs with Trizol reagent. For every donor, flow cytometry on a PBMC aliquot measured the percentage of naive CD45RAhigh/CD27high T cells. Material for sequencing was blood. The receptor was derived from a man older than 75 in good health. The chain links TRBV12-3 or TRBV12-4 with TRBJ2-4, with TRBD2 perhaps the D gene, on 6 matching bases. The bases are TGTGCCAGCAGTTTCATGGTTGGGGAGGCGGCCAAAAACATTCAGTACTTC. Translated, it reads CASSFMVGEAAKNIQYF.